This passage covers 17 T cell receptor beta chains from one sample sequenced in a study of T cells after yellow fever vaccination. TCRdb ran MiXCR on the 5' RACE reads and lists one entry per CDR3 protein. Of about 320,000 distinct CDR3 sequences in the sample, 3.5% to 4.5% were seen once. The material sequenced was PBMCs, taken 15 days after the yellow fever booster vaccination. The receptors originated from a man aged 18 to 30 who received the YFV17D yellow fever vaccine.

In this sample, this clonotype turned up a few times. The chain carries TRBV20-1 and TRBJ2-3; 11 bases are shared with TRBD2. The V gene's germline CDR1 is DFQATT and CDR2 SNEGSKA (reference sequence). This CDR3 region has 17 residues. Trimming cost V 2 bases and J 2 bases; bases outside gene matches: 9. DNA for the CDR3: TGCAGTGCTAGACCCGACCTAGCGGGGGGAATCACAGATACGCAGTATTTT. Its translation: CSARPDLAGGITDTQYF.

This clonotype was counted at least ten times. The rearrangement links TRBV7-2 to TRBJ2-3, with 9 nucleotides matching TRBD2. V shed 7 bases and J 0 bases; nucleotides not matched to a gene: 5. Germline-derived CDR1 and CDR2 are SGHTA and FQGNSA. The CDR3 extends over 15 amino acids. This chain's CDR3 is CASTLAGTSTDTQYF. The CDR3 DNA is TGTGCCAGCACCCTAGCGGGAACTAGCACAGATACGCAGTATTTT. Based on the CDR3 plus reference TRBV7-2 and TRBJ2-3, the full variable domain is GAGVSQSPSNKVTEKGKDVELRCDPISGHTALYWYRQSLGQGLEFLIYFQGNSAPDKSGLPSDRFSAERTGGSVSTLTIQRTQQEDSAVYLCASTLAGTSTDTQYFGPGTRLTVL.

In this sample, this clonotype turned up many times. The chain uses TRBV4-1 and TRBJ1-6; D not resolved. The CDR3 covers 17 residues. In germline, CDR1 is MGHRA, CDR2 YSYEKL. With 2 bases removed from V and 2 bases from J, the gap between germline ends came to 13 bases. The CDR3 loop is CASSQTGIQPYNSPLHF. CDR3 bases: TGCGCCAGCAGCCAAACCGGGATACAGCCCTATAATTCACCCCTCCACTTT.

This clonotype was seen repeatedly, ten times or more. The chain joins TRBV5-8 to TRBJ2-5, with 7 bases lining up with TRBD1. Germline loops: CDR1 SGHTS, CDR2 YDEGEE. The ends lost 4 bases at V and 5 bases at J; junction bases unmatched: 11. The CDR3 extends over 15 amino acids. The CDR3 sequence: CASSPLDRSMETQYF. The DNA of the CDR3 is TGTGCCAGCAGCCCCTTGGACAGGTCGATGGAGACCCAGTACTTC.

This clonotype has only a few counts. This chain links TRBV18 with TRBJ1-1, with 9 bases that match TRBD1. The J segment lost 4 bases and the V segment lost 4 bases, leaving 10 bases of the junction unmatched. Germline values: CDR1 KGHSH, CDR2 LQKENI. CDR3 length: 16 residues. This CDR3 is CASSLTGGMAGTEAFF. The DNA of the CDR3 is TGTGCCAGCTCACTCACAGGGGGCATGGCTGGCACTGAAGCTTTCTTT.

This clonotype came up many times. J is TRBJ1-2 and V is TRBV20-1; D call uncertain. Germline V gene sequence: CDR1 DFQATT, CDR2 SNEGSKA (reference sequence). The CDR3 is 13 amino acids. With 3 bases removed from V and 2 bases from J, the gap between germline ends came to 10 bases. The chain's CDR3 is CSASMGGNYGYTF. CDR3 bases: TGCAGTGCTAGTATGGGCGGCAACTATGGCTACACCTTC.

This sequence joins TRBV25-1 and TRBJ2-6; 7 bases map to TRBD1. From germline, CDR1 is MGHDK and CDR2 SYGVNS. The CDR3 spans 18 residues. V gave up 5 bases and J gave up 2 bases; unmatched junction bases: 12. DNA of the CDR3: TGTGCCAGCAGTAGGGACAGCAATAAGGGCCCTGGGGCCAACGTCCTGACTTTC. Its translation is CASSRDSNKGPGANVLTF.

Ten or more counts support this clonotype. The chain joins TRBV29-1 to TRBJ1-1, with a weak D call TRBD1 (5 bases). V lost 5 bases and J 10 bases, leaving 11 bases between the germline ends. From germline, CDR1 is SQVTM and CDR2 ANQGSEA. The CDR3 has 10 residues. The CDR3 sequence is CSVIEGRAFF. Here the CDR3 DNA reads TGCAGCGTTATCGAGGGACGAGCTTTCTTT.

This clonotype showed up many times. CDR3 DNA sequence: TGTGCCAGTGAGCAGGGGGGGACCCAGTACTTC. Translated, it gives CASEQGGTQYF. The V call is TRBV10-3, the J call TRBJ2-5; D possibly corresponds to TRBD1 (7 bases). Trimming cost V 10 bases and J 7 bases, with 13 bases left between them. The CDR3 runs 11 residues. Germline loops: CDR1 ENHRY, CDR2 SYGVKD.

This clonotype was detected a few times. The CDR3 sequence: CATSRVGGGNTDTQYF. CDR3 DNA sequence: TGTGCCACCAGCAGAGTGGGCGGGGGGAACACAGATACGCAGTATTTT. The J gene is TRBJ2-3, the V gene TRBV15; 8 nucleotides match TRBD2. V trimming: 1 base; J trimming: 2 bases; junction bases outside the gene matches: 5. Germline values: CDR1 LNHNV, CDR2 YYDKDF (reference sequence). This CDR3 has 16 amino acids.

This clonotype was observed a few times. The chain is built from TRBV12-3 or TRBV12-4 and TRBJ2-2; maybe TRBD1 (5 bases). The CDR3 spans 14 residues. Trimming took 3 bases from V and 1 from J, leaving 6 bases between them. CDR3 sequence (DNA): TGTGCCAGCAGTTTTGGACAGAACACCGGGGAGCTGTTTTTT. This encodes CASSFGQNTGELFF.

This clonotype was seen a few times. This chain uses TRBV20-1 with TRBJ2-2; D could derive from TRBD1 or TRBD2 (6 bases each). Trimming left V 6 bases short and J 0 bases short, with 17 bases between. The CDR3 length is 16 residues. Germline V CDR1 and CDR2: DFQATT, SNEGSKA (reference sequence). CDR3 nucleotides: TGCAGTGCCCGGGGGCAGGGCCCAGCGAACACCGGGGAGCTGTTTTTT. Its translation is CSARGQGPANTGELFF.

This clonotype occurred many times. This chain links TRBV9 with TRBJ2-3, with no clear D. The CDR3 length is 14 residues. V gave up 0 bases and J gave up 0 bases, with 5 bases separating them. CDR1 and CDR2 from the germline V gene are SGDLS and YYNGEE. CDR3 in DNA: TGTGCCAGCAGCGTAGGGGGTAGCACAGATACGCAGTATTTT. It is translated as CASSVGGSTDTQYF.

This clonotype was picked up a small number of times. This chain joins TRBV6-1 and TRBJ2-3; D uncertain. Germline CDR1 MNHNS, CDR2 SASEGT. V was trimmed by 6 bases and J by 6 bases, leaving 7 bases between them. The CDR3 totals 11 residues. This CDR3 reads CASREWDTQYF. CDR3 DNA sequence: TGTGCCAGCAGGGAGTGGGATACGCAGTATTTT.

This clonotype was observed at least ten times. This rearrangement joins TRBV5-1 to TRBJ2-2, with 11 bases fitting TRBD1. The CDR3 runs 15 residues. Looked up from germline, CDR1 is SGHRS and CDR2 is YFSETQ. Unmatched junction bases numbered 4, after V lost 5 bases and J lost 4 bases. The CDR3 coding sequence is TGCGCCAGCAGTCCCGGGACAGGGGGCACCGGGGAGCTGTTTTTT. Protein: CASSPGTGGTGELFF.

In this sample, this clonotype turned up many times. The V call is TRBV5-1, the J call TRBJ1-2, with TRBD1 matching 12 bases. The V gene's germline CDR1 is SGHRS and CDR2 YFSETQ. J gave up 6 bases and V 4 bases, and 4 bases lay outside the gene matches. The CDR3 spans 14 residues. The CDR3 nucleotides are TGCGCCAGCAGCGGGGACAGGGGGCGTGATGGCTACACCTTC. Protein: CASSGDRGRDGYTF.

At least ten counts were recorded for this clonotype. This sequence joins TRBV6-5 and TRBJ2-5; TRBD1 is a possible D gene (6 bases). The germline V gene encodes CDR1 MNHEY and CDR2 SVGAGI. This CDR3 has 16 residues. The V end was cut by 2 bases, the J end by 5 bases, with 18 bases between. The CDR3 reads CASSYGDTALGETQYF. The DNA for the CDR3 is TGTGCCAGCAGTTACGGGGACACGGCACTCGGCGAGACCCAGTACTTC.